Below, 2 T cell receptor beta chains from the same sample are listed, as sequenced in a study of blood T cell repertoires in COVID-19. Sequencing used immunoSEQ multiplex PCR; TCRdb keeps in-frame clones, though not all of them. Altogether about 45,000 clones are present, about nine tenths being singletons, with the ten largest covering approximately 0.37%. Material for sequencing was peripheral blood. The receptor source for this set is a human donor in a cohort sampled during active COVID-19.

This clone was seen only once. The chain has TRBV5-6 and TRBJ2-1, with D possibly TRBD2 on 5 matching bases. Germline assignment: CDR1 SGHDT and CDR2 YYEEEE. With 6 bases removed from V and 0 bases from J, the gap between germline ends came to 10 bases. This CDR3 contains 14 residues. The CDR3 loop reads CASKGLTSYNEQFF. The CDR3 nucleotides are TGTGCCAGCAAAGGACTGACCTCCTACAATGAGCAGTTCTTC.

The chain couples TRBV5-1 to TRBJ2-5; the D gene is possibly TRBD1 (7 bases). The V and J ends lost 2 bases and 7 bases respectively, with 15 bases between them. From germline, CDR1 is SGHRS and CDR2 YFSETQ. The CDR3 consists of 14 residues. This CDR3 is CASSLQGTSGTQYF. CDR3 DNA: TGCGCCAGCAGCTTACAGGGGACTTCGGGGACCCAGTACTTC.